This T cell receptor beta chain came from a study of cytomegalovirus exposure and HLA in healthy donors. Looking at the study overall: A subsequent analysis stated that the 120 or so validation repertoires were run on the same platform as the 600 to 750 first-cohort repertoires.

The CDR3 has 11 amino acids. V shed 4 bases and J shed 4 bases, with 7 bases lying between them. Germline V gene sequence: CDR1 DFQATT, CDR2 SNEGSKA (reference sequence). Sequencing used immunoSEQ multiplex PCR; TCRdb keeps in-frame clones, though not all of them. The sample carries over 150,000 clones, roughly nine tenths recorded once. This clone was picked up one time. The TCR originated in a woman aged 30 to 39 in good health and CMV-seronegative. The chain carries TRBV20-1 and TRBJ1-1; no reliable D call. Material: PBMCs. CDR3 protein: CSAKRGTEAFF. In DNA, the CDR3 is TGCAGTGCTAAGAGAGGCACTGAAGCTTTCTTT.